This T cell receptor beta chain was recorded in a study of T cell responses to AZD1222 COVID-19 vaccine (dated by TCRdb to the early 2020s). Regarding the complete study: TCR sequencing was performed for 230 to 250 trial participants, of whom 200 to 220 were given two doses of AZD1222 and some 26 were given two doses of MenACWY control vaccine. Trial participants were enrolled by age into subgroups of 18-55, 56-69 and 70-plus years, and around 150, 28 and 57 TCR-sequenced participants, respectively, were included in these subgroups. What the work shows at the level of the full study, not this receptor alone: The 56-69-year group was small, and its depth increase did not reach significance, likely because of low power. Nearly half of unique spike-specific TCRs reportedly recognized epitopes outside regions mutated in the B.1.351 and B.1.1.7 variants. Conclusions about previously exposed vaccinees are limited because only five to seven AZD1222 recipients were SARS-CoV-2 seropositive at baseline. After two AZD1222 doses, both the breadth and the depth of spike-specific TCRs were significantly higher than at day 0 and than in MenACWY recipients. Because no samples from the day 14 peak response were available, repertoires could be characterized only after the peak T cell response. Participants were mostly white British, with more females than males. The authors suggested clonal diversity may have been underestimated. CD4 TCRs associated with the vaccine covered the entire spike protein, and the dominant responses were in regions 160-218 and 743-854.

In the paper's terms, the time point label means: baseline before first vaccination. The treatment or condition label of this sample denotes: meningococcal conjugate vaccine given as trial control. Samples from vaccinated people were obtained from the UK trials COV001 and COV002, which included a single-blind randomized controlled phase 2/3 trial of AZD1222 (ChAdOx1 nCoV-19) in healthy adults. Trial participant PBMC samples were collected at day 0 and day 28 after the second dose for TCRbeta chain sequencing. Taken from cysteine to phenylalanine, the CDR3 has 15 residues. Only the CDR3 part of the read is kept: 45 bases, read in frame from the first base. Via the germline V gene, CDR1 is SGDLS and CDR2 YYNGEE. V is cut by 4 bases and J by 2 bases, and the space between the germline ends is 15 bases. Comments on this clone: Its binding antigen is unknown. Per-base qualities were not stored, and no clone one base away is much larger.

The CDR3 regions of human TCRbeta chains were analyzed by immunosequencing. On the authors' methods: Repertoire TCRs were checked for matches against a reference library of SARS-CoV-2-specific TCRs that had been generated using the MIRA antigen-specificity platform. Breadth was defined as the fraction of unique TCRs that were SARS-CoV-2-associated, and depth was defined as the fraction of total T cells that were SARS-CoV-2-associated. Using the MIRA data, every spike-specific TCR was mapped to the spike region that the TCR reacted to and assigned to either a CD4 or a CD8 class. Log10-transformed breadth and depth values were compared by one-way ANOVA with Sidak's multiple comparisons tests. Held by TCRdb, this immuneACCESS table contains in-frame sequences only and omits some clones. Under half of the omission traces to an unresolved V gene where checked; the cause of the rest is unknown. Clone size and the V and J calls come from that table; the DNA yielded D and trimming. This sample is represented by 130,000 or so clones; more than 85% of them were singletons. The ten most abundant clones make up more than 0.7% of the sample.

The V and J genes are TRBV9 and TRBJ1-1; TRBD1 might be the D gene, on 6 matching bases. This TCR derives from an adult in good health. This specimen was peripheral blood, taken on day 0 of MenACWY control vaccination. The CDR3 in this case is CASSPLGGSNTEAFF. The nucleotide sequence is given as TGTGCCAGCAGCCCCCTAGGGGGGAGCAACACTGAAGCTTTCTTT.